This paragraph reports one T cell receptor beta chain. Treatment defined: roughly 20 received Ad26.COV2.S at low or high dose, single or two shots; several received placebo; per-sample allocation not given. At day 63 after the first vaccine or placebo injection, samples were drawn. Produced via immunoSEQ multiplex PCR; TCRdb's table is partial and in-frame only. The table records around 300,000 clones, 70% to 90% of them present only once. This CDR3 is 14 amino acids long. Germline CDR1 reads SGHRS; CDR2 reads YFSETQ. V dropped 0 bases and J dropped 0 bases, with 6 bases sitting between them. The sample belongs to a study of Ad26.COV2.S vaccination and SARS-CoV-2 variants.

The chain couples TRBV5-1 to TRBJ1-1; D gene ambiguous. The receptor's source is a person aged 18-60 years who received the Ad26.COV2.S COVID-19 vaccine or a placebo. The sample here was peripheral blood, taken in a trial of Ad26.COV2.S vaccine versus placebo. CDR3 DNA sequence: TGCGCCAGCAGCTTGGGCAACATGAACACTGAAGCTTTCTTT. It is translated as CASSLGNMNTEAFF.